The 6 T cell receptor beta chains below all came from one sample that was sequenced in a study of cytomegalovirus exposure and HLA in healthy donors. Using immunoSEQ multiplex PCR, the repertoire was profiled, and TCRdb retains in-frame clones only, with some absent. The data contain tens of thousands of clones, around 90% of them singletons. Sequenced: PBMCs. These receptors all stem from a man younger than 40 in good health and CMV-seronegative.

J is TRBJ2-1 and V is TRBV6-1, with 9 nucleotides matching TRBD1. The CDR3 sequence is 14 residues long. J lost 7 bases, V lost 5 bases, and 6 bases had no gene match. CDR1 and CDR2 (germline): MNHNS, SASEGT. The CDR3 here is CASSTGQGWNEQFF. The CDR3 DNA reads TGTGCCAGCAGTACCGGACAGGGGTGGAATGAGCAGTTCTTC.

The rearrangement joins TRBV18 to TRBJ1-5; D may be TRBD1 (6 bases). V dropped 8 bases and J dropped 0 bases, with 14 bases sitting between them. This CDR3 spans 15 amino acids. CDR1 and CDR2 (germline): KGHSH, LQKENI. The CDR3 sequence: CASQGQGISNQPQHF. The CDR3 nucleotides are TGTGCCAGCCAGGGGCAGGGCATTAGCAATCAGCCCCAGCATTTT.

CDR3 protein: CASNTGTGSGISSYEQYF. The DNA of the CDR3 is TGCGCCAGCAACACCGGGACAGGGAGTGGGATTAGCTCCTACGAGCAGTACTTC. The chain recombines TRBV5-1 with TRBJ2-7, with TRBD1 matching over 9 bases. The CDR3 loop spans 18 amino acids. Unmatched junction bases numbered 16, after V lost 6 bases and J lost 0 bases. Looked up from germline, CDR1 is SGHRS and CDR2 is YFSETQ.

This sequence joins TRBV19 and TRBJ1-1; 7 nucleotides match TRBD1. Germline V lookup: CDR1 LNHDA, CDR2 SQIVND (reference sequence). This CDR3 has 18 amino acids. The J segment lost 1 base and the V segment lost 7 bases, leaving 18 bases of the junction unmatched. Here the CDR3 reads CASIPTGVGTGSNTEAFF. CDR3 DNA sequence: TGTGCCAGTATCCCCACAGGGGTTGGAACGGGTTCGAACACTGAAGCTTTCTTT.

This sequence joins TRBV6-5 and TRBJ2-7; a weak D match, TRBD2 (5 bases). The CDR3 loop spans 11 amino acids. From germline, CDR1 is MNHEY and CDR2 SVGAGI. V was clipped by 6 bases and J by 3 bases, with 6 bases between them. DNA of the CDR3: TGTGCCAGCAGGGAGGTCTACGAGCAGTACTTC. Translating it yields CASREVYEQYF.

The genes are TRBV6-5 and TRBJ1-1; a possible D gene is TRBD1 (6 bases). Trimming stripped 7 bases from V and 4 bases from J, with 19 bases between. Germline values: CDR1 MNHEY, CDR2 SVGAGI. The CDR3 is 15 residues long. In nucleotides, the CDR3 is TGTGCCAGCATTTCTACAGGGTTGGGTGGCACTGAAGCTTTCTTT. Protein product: CASISTGLGGTEAFF.